Presented here are 4 T cell receptor beta chains from one specimen sequenced in a study of T cell changes during pregnancy in multiple sclerosis. The protocol was immunoSEQ multiplex PCR, while the TCRdb copy is restricted to in-frame clones and leaves out a portion. This repertoire shows about 69,000 clones, approximately 90% found once; its top ten account for roughly 1.4%. This specimen consisted of peripheral blood, obtained in the third trimester of pregnancy. The receptors were gathered from a female donor with multiple sclerosis, enrolled in a pregnancy study.

J is TRBJ2-5 and V is TRBV11-2; 9 positions match TRBD1. The CDR3 totals 16 residues. The junction had 9 bases not matched to a gene; V was cut back by 2 bases and J by 5 bases. Germline V gene sequence: CDR1 SGHAT, CDR2 FQNNGV. The CDR3 loop reads CASSLMTGGSGETQYF. CDR3 coding DNA: TGTGCCAGCAGCTTAATGACAGGGGGTAGTGGGGAGACCCAGTACTTC.

V is TRBV30 and J is TRBJ1-1, with D perhaps TRBD1 (5 bases). Germline V gene lookup returns CDR1 GTSNPN and CDR2 SVGIG (reference sequence). The CDR3 is 13 amino acids. V lost 8 bases, J lost 5 bases, and 18 bases lay in between. CDR3 region: CAGSLGGYTEAFF. The DNA for the CDR3 is TGTGCCGGGTCTCTGGGGGGTTATACTGAAGCTTTCTTT.

The chain couples TRBV15 to TRBJ2-5; no clear D. With 0 bases removed from V and 5 bases from J, the gap between germline ends came to 4 bases. CDR1 and CDR2 from the germline V gene are LNHNV and YYDKDF (reference sequence). The CDR3 totals 12 residues. For the CDR3, the DNA is TGTGCCACCAGCAGAGATAGCGAGACCCAGTACTTC. It yields the protein CATSRDSETQYF.

The chain uses TRBV9 and TRBJ1-2, with D maybe TRBD1 (6 bases). The CDR3 spans 14 residues. Trimming removed 0 bases at V and 4 bases at J, with 10 bases between. CDR1 is SGDLS and CDR2 is YYNGEE in the germline V gene. The CDR3 DNA follows: TGTGCCAGCAGCGTAGGCGGGGGGCCCTATGGCTACACCTTC. It translates to CASSVGGGPYGYTF.